A selection of T cell receptor beta chains follows, all from one sample in a study of shared clonotypes between healthy human individuals. Here immunoSEQ multiplex PCR was the method, and the copy in TCRdb shows in-frame clones only, minus some. The sample holds millions of clones, 90% to 95% seen once. Sample: naive CD8+ T cells from PBMCs. The receptor set was obtained from a man aged 18 to 30 in good health. Some clones in this sample may be carry-over from other donors' samples. The CDR3 runs from the conserved cysteine through the conserved F or W. Clone sizes are given selectively: once, few, many, or a class where the clone is expanded.

clone size | V gene | CDR3 protein
- | TRBV28 | CASSIPRDAGPADTQYF
- | TRBV5-6 | CASSLGGDPLGTVNTEAFF
- | TRBV27 | CASSPLRTASYEQYF
- | TRBV7-2 | CASSLFSSGRGETQYF
- | TRBV30 | CAWSIRDNYGYTF
- | TRBV7-9 | CASSSYQGGDYEQYF
once | TRBV11-2 | CASSLGGGNYEQYF
- | TRBV2 | CASRGDSLPDNEQFF
- | TRBV6-5 | CASTLGLGSGNTIYF
- | TRBV19 | CASSWGNTEAFF
- | TRBV11-1 | CASSLNSNQPQHF
once | TRBV4-1 | CASSQEFFSSSYEQYF
- | TRBV27 | CASSLLPSYEQYF
- | TRBV7-9 | CASKRGGEEPDTQYF